The text below deals with one T cell receptor (beta chain). Its specificity is not known. Isolated RNA was reverse transcribed into cDNA used as the sequencing template. Only in-frame clones appear in the TCRdb table, and some are missing; sequencing was by immunoSEQ multiplex PCR. The sample contains about 30,000 clones, less than 65% of which appear only once. This record comes from a study of CD8+ T cells in alopecia areata. PBMCs served as the source from which CD4+ and CD8+ T cells were sorted. The study's findings and limits: Possibly because of HLA-related factors, TCR sharing was less clear across patients than in mice. Normal skin's resident alphabeta T cells are sequenced alongside lesional scalp T cells. The study found higher clonality in lesional than normal scalp, especially in alopecia totalis/universalis.

Specimen: NKG2D-high CD8+ T cells sorted from blood. This sequence originates from a human donor with alopecia areata.

The CDR3 loop reads CASSPRTAYNEQFF. The CDR3 region has the DNA TGTGCCAGCAGCCCTAGGACAGCGTACAATGAGCAGTTCTTC. This chain uses TRBV7-9 with TRBJ2-1, with D tentatively TRBD1 (6 bases). The CDR3 covers 14 residues. Germline-derived CDR1 and CDR2 are SEHNR and FQNEAQ (reference sequence). Trimming removed 5 bases at V and 4 bases at J, with 12 bases between.